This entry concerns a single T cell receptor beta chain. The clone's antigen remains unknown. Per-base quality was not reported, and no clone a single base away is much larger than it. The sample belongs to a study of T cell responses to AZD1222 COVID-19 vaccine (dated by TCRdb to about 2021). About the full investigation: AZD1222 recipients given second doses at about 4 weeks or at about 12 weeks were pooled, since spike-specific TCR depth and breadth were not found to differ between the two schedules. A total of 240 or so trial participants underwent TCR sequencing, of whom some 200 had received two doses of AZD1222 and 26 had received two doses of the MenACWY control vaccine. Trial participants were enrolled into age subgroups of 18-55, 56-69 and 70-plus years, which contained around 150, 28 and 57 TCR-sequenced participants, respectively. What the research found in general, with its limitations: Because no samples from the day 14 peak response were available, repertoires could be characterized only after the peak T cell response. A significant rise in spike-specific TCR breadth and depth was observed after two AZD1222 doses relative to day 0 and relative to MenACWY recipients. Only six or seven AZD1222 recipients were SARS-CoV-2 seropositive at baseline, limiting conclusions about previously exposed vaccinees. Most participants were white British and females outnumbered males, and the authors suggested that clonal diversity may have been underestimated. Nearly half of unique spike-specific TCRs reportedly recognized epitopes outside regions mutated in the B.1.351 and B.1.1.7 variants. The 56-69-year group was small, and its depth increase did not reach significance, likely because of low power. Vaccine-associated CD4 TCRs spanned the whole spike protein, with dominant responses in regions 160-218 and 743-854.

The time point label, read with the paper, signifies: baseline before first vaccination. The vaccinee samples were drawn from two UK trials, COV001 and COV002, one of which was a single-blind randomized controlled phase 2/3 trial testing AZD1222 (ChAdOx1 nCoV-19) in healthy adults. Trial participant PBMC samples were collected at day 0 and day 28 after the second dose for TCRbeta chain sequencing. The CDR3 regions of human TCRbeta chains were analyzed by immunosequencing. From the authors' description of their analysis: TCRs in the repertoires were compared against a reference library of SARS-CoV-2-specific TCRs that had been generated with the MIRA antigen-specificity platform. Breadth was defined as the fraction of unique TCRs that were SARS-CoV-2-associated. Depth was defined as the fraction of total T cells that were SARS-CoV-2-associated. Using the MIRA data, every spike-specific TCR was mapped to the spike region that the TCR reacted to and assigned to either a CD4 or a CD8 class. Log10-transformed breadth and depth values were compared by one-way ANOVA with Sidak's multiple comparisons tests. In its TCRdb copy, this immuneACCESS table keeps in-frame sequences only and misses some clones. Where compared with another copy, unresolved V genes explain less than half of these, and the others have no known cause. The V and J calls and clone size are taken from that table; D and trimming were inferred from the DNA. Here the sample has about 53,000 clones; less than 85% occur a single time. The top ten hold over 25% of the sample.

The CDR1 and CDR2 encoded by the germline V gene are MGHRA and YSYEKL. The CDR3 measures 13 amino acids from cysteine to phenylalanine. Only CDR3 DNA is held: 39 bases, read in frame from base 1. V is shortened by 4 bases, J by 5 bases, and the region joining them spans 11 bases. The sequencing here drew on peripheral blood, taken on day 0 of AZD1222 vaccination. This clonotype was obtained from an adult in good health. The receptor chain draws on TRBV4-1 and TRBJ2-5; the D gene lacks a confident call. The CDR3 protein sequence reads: CASSRLQRETQYF. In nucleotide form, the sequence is TGCGCCAGCAGCCGTTTACAGCGTGAGACCCAGTACTTC.